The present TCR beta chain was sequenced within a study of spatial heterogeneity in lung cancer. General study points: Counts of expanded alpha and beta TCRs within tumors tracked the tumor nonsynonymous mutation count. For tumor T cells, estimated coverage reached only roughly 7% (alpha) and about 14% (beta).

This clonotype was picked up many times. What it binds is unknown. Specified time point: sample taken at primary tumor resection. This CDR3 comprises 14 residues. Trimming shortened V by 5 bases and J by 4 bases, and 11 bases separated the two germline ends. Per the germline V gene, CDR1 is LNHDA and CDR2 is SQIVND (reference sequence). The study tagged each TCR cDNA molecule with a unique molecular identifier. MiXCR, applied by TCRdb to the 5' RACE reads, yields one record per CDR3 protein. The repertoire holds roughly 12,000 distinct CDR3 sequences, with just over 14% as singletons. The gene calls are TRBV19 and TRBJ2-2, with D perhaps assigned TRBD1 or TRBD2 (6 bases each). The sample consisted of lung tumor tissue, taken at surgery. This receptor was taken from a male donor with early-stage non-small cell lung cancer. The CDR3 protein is CASSVGGLTGELFF. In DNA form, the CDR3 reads TGTGCCAGTAGTGTCGGGGGCCTCACCGGGGAGCTGTTTTTT.